Included here is one T cell receptor beta chain sequence, with context. Trimming cost V 5 bases and J 0 bases, with 16 bases left between them. This CDR3 has 16 amino acids. In germline, CDR1 is SGHTA, CDR2 FQGNSA. This sample was included in a study of blood T cell repertoires in COVID-19. Study-wide context: Researchers got acute and convalescent COVID-19 samples from the United States, Italy and Spain. Sample material is recorded as cDNA or gDNA derived from T cells, B-cell-depleted T cells, or PBMCs.

Original processing methods: Reference gene primer amplification gave nucleated cell count estimates. TCRdb's table, derived via immunoSEQ multiplex PCR, lists solely in-frame clones and lacks some. V and J calls and clone size follow that table, whereas D and trimming were derived from the DNA. The profile covers about 54,000 clones, with 80% to 90% appearing a single time and around 3.5% taken by the ten largest. The sample was peripheral blood. The receptor was derived from a human donor in a cohort sampled during active COVID-19. The genes are TRBV7-2 and TRBJ1-1; possibly TRBD1 for D (6 bases). CDR3: CASSPPGRGVNTEAFF. The CDR3, as DNA: TGTGCCAGCAGCCCCCCCGGCAGGGGCGTGAACACTGAAGCTTTCTTT.